This T cell receptor beta chain was documented in a study of shared clonotypes between healthy human individuals. Study-level findings and limits: It was expected that sequencing depth would affect clonotype sharing among donors.

Libraries were prepared by immunoSEQ multiplex PCR; TCRdb keeps only in-frame clonotypes and omits some of them. This table holds around 2,000,000 clones, about 95% found once. Naive CD8 cells lacked CD45RO, underwent positive selection for CCR7 and left out terminally differentiated effector memory CD45RA+ cells. A word on this clone: Its target is unknown.

Germline V gene lookup returns CDR1 MNHEY and CDR2 SMNVEV (reference sequence). V dropped 6 bases and J dropped 3; count of bases not matched to a gene: 5. The CDR3 extends over 14 amino acids. Sequencing used naive CD8+ T cells sorted from blood. The genes are TRBV27 and TRBJ2-5; 9 nucleotides align to TRBD1. The sequence derives from a young man in good health. The CDR3 region has the DNA TGTGCCAGCAGAGGGGGACAGGGAAAAGAGACCCAGTACTTC. Encoded protein: CASRGGQGKETQYF.